This T cell receptor (beta chain) is from a study of cytomegalovirus exposure and HLA in healthy donors. Germline loops: CDR1 GTSNPN, CDR2 SVGIG (reference sequence). The V gene lost 5 bases and the J gene lost 6 bases, with 13 bases spanning the gap. The CDR3 covers 13 residues. Profiled with immunoSEQ multiplex PCR; TCRdb holds only in-frame clones, not every one. The data show approximately 160,000 clones, roughly 84% seen once. This chain uses TRBV30 with TRBJ2-2; TRBD1 might be the D (6 bases). The clonotype was recovered from a man younger than 45 in good health and CMV-seropositive. Sequencing used PBMCs. CDR3 in amino acids: CAWFGGGAGELFF. CDR3 in DNA: TGTGCCTGGTTTGGGGGCGGTGCCGGGGAGCTGTTTTTT.